The 32 T cell receptor beta chains below come from one sample, sequenced in a study of cytotoxic CD8 clonotypes in ibrutinib-treated CLL. This table comes from immunoSEQ multiplex PCR, and its TCRdb copy is limited to in-frame clones, with some not included. The sample comprises about 130,000 clones, around three quarters of which are singletons, and about 13% rests with the top ten. Sequencing was performed on PBMCs, taken after 12 months of ibrutinib treatment. These receptors all stem from a human donor with chronic lymphocytic leukemia.

V usage is TRBV2 and J usage is TRBJ1-4; a possible D gene is TRBD1 (5 bases). The V gene lost 4 bases and the J gene lost 7 bases, with 10 bases spanning the gap. CDR3 length: 13 residues. Germline-derived CDR1 and CDR2 are SNHLY and FYNNEI. CDR3 amino acids: CASSVVGGEKLFF. The CDR3 DNA reads TGTGCCAGCAGTGTTGTCGGGGGTGAAAAACTGTTTTTT. Filled out from reference TRBV2 and TRBJ1-4, the complete variable domain reads EPEVTQTPSHQVTQMGQEVILRCVPISNHLYFYWYRQILGQKVEFLVSFYNNEISEKSEIFDDQFSVERPDGSNFTLKIRSTKLEDSAMYFCASSVVGGEKLFFGSGTQLSVL.

CDR3 loop: CASSDPGTKTYEQYF. The CDR3 bases are TGTGCCAGCAGTGATCCCGGGACAAAAACCTACGAGCAGTACTTC. This sequence joins TRBV6-1 and TRBJ2-7; tentative D call: TRBD1 (6 bases). The CDR3 loop spans 15 amino acids. CDR1 is MNHNS and CDR2 is SASEGT in the germline V gene. V lost 3 bases, J lost 2 bases, and 14 bases lay in between.

This sequence joins TRBV19 and TRBJ2-3; 10 bases line up with TRBD1. The germline V gene encodes CDR1 LNHDA and CDR2 SQIVND (reference sequence). V shed 3 bases and J 3 bases; nucleotides not matched to a gene: 3. This CDR3 contains 15 residues. CDR3: CASSIGTGVTDTQYF. The CDR3 nucleotides read TGTGCCAGTAGTATCGGGACAGGGGTGACAGATACGCAGTATTTT.

The chain links TRBV5-1 to TRBJ2-7, with 13 bases lining up with TRBD2. J lost 1 base, V lost 4 bases, and 14 bases had no gene match. The CDR3 consists of 19 residues. Per the germline V gene, CDR1 is SGHRS and CDR2 is YFSETQ. Here the CDR3 DNA reads TGCGCCAGCAGCATCCAACCAGGACTAGCGGGAGACGTGTCCTACGAGCAGTACTTC. Its protein product is CASSIQPGLAGDVSYEQYF.

In its sample, this clone was seen a few times. The CDR3 nucleotides are TGTGCCAGCACCGAACAGGGACGGGACACCGGGGAGCTGTTTTTT. As protein: CASTEQGRDTGELFF. The V gene is TRBV28, the J gene TRBJ2-2, with D possibly being TRBD1 (6 bases). The length of the CDR3 is 15 residues. Germline loops: CDR1 MDHEN, CDR2 SYDVKM. V lost 7 bases to trimming and J lost 3 bases, with 15 bases between them.

V is TRBV11-2 and J is TRBJ2-2, with D perhaps matching TRBD2 (5 bases). This CDR3 has 17 amino acids. Trimming pared 3 bases from V and 2 bases from J, leaving 16 bases between. Germline V gene sequence: CDR1 SGHAT, CDR2 FQNNGV. The CDR3 reads CASSLAADFRNTGELFF. Here the CDR3 DNA reads TGTGCCAGCAGCTTGGCCGCGGACTTCAGAAACACCGGGGAGCTGTTTTTT.

This chain connects TRBV6-5 to TRBJ2-7; no clear D gene. Germline V gives CDR1 MNHEY, CDR2 SVGAGI. This CDR3 is 13 amino acids long. The ends were cut back, 2 bases at V and 1 base at J, with 6 bases in the middle. The CDR3 DNA reads as TGTGCCAGCAGTTACAAGGTTTCCTACGAGCAGTACTTC. Encoded protein: CASSYKVSYEQYF.

The chain couples TRBV6-5 to TRBJ1-2, with 8 bases lining up with TRBD1. The CDR3 is made up of 13 amino acids. The J segment lost 4 bases and the V segment lost 6 bases, leaving 4 bases of the junction unmatched. The germline V gene encodes CDR1 MNHEY and CDR2 SVGAGI. The CDR3 nucleotides are TGTGCCAGCAGCGACAGGGGACGCTATGGCTACACCTTC. Amino acid sequence: CASSDRGRYGYTF.

The chain employs TRBV4-2 and TRBJ1-2; 9 bases fit TRBD1. This CDR3 contains 17 residues. The germline gives CDR1 LGHNA, CDR2 YNFKEQ. With 1 base clipped from V and 2 bases from J, the junction kept 8 bases outside the gene matches. In DNA form, the CDR3 reads TGTGCCAGCAGCCAAGGACGACAGGGGGATAAGAACTATGGCTACACCTTC. Its translation: CASSQGRQGDKNYGYTF.

This chain uses TRBV27 with TRBJ1-5, with no clear D. V was shortened by 1 base and J by 5 bases, with 6 bases between the two germline ends. The CDR3 runs to 13 residues. CDR1 MNHEY and CDR2 SMNVEV come from the germline V gene (reference sequence). The CDR3: CASSLWVYQPQHF. As DNA, the CDR3 is TGTGCCAGCAGTTTATGGGTGTATCAGCCCCAGCATTTT.

V usage is TRBV12-5 and J usage is TRBJ2-2; 11 bases are shared with TRBD1. This CDR3 comprises 16 residues. V lost 5 bases and J lost 7; bases outside the gene matches: 9. The germline CDR1 and CDR2 sequences are LGHNT and FRNRAP. The CDR3 DNA reads as TGTGCTAGTGGTCCCGGGACAGGGGGTTTGAGCGGGGAGCTGTTTTTT. Translation gives CASGPGTGGLSGELFF.

The chain couples TRBV7-6 to TRBJ2-2; weak D call: TRBD2 (5 bases). CDR3 length equals 15 residues. Trimming left V 5 bases short and J 4 bases short, with 14 bases between. CDR1 SGHVS and CDR2 FNYEAQ come from the germline V gene. The CDR3 reads CASSMSLAATGELFF. The CDR3 DNA follows: TGTGCCAGCAGCATGAGTCTAGCAGCCACCGGGGAGCTGTTTTTT.

This clone has a single count. J is TRBJ2-1 and V is TRBV27, with D tentatively TRBD2 (6 bases). This CDR3 is 15 amino acids long. The V gene's germline CDR1 is MNHEY and CDR2 SMNVEV (reference sequence). V was trimmed by 4 bases and J by 5 bases, leaving 15 bases between them. The CDR3 reads CASSSTGLADNEQFF. The DNA for the CDR3 is TGTGCCAGCAGTTCCACTGGCTTAGCGGACAATGAGCAGTTCTTC.

The chain combines TRBV14 with TRBJ2-2; 9 bases are shared with TRBD2. There are 16 residues in the CDR3. The ends lost 5 bases at V and 7 bases at J; junction bases unmatched: 11. Germline CDR1 reads SGHDN; CDR2 reads FVKESK. CDR3 DNA sequence: TGTGCCAGCAGCACCCTTGCGGGAGGGCCGATCGGGGAGCTGTTTTTT. Residues: CASSTLAGGPIGELFF.

CDR3 protein: CASSQGGTGEGYTF. The CDR3 nucleotides read TGCGCCAGCAGCCAGGGCGGGACAGGGGAGGGCTACACCTTC. V gene TRBV4-3 combines with J gene TRBJ1-2; the match to TRBD1 covers 10 bases. From germline, CDR1 is LGHNA and CDR2 YSLEER. The CDR3 is made up of 14 amino acids. The V segment lost 3 bases and the J segment 8 bases; nucleotides outside the gene matches: 6.

The chain uses TRBV19 and TRBJ2-5, with D unclear. This CDR3 is 14 amino acids long. The V gene lost 5 bases and the J gene lost 3 bases, with 13 bases spanning the gap. Germline values: CDR1 LNHDA, CDR2 SQIVND (reference sequence). The chain's CDR3 is CASSFRNPEETQYF. Here the CDR3 DNA reads TGTGCCAGTAGTTTTAGGAACCCAGAAGAGACCCAGTACTTC.

V usage is TRBV5-4 and J usage is TRBJ2-1; TRBD2 might be the D (6 bases). The V and J ends lost 1 base and 6 bases respectively, with 14 bases between them. The CDR3 has 15 amino acids. Germline V gene data show CDR1 as SGHNT and CDR2 as YYREEE (reference sequence). The CDR3 region has the DNA TGTGCCAGCAGCTTGCGGGAGAGGGCAGGCAATGAGCAGTTCTTC. This gives the protein CASSLRERAGNEQFF. Looking up the rest from reference TRBV5-4 and TRBJ2-1 gives the full variable domain: ETGVTQSPTHLIKTRGQQVTLRCSSQSGHNTVSWYQQALGQGPQFIFQYYREEENGRGNFPPRFSGLQFPNYSSELNVNALELDDSALYLCASSLRERAGNEQFFGPGTRLTVL.

This clone was detected only a few times. The genes are TRBV10-3 and TRBJ2-7; D is perhaps TRBD1 or TRBD2 (5 bases each). The CDR3 is made up of 13 amino acids. Germline values: CDR1 ENHRY, CDR2 SYGVKD. Trimming removed 6 bases from V and 2 bases from J, with 11 bases in between. The CDR3 loop reads CAIRGTAAYEQYF. In nucleotides, the CDR3 is TGTGCCATCAGGGGGACGGCGGCCTACGAGCAGTACTTC.

The genes are TRBV7-8 and TRBJ1-4, with D uncertain. The V gene's germline CDR1 is SGHVS and CDR2 FQNEAQ. The CDR3 covers 16 residues. V was shortened by 0 bases and J by 0 bases, with 8 bases between the two germline ends. The DNA for the CDR3 is TGTGCCAGCAGCTTAGCACGATCAGCAACTAATGAAAAACTGTTTTTT. This gives the protein CASSLARSATNEKLFF.

The chain employs TRBV19 and TRBJ2-1, with unresolved D. Germline assignment: CDR1 LNHDA and CDR2 SQIVND (reference sequence). The length of the CDR3 is 17 residues. Trimming cost V 4 bases and J 4 bases, with 20 bases left between them. The CDR3 region is CASSSSILAPTYNEQFF. The CDR3 nucleotides are TGTGCCAGTAGTAGCAGTATCCTCGCGCCCACATACAATGAGCAGTTCTTC.

The V call is TRBV11-3, the J call TRBJ2-7, with D perhaps given as TRBD1 or TRBD2 (6 bases each). The germline gives CDR1 SGHNT, CDR2 YENEEA. Trimming took off 5 bases at V and 1 base at J, with 21 bases between the two ends. This CDR3 has 17 residues. The CDR3 reads CASSPGGGEQGSYEQYF. Written as DNA, the CDR3 is TGTGCCAGCAGCCCCGGGGGCGGGGAGCAAGGGTCCTACGAGCAGTACTTC.

This chain connects TRBV6-5 to TRBJ1-2, with 7 nucleotides matching TRBD1. Per germline, CDR1 MNHEY and CDR2 SVGAGI. J was trimmed by 4 bases and V by 6 bases; bases with no gene match: 8. This CDR3 is built from 14 residues. The CDR3 nucleotides are TGTGCCAGCAGGGACGGACAGGTCCCCTATGGCTACACCTTC. As protein: CASRDGQVPYGYTF.

This chain links TRBV10-2 with TRBJ1-2; D unresolved. CDR1 and CDR2 from the germline V gene are WSHSY and SAAADI. Between the trimmed V and J ends, which lost 3 bases and 4 bases, there was a span of 12 bases. There are 14 residues in the CDR3. CDR3 residues: CASSDDGDGYGYTF. Written as DNA, the CDR3 is TGCGCCAGCAGTGATGACGGGGATGGCTATGGCTACACCTTC.

V and J are TRBV14 and TRBJ2-1, with TRBD2 as a possible D gene (6 bases). The CDR3 sequence is 13 residues long. Germline CDR1 and CDR2: SGHDN and FVKESK. Trimming pared 4 bases from V and 10 bases from J, leaving 14 bases between. CDR3 sequence (DNA): TGTGCCAGCAGCCCGCGGGGAGTAACGGAGCAGTTCTTC. This codes for CASSPRGVTEQFF. Variable domain in full (rest from reference TRBV14 and TRBJ2-1): EAGVTQFPSHSVIEKGQTVTLRCDPISGHDNLYWYRRVMGKEIKFLLHFVKESKQDESGMPNNRFLAERTGGTYSTLKVQPAELEDSGVYFCASSPRGVTEQFFGPGTRLTVL.

The chain combines TRBV10-3 with TRBJ2-3; 14 bases line up with TRBD2. V was pared by 3 bases and J by 0 bases, with 5 bases of the junction left unmatched. This CDR3 contains 18 residues. The germline V gene has CDR1 ENHRY and CDR2 SYGVKD. The DNA of the CDR3 is TGTGCCATCAGTGACGGACTAGCGGGAGGCTCTAGCACAGATACGCAGTATTTT. Translation: CAISDGLAGGSSTDTQYF.

With respect to this clone: One junction end disagrees with the germline gene, perhaps due to a read error. The genes are TRBV7-7 and TRBJ2-5; D might be TRBD2 (8 bases). The CDR3 totals 15 residues. Germline values: CDR1 SSHAT, CDR2 FNYEAQ (reference sequence). The CDR3 nucleotides are TGTGCTAGCAGCTACAAACTAGCGGAGGGGGCGACCCAGTACTTC. It specifies CASSYKLAEGATQYF. Complete variable domain (other parts from reference TRBV7-7 and TRBJ2-5): GAGVSQSPRYKVTKRGQDVTLRCDPISSHATLYWYQQALGQGPEFLTYFNYEAQPDKSGLPSDRFSAERPEGSISTLTIQRTEQRDSAMYRCASSYKLAEGATQYFGPGTRLLVL.

This chain connects TRBV5-4 to TRBJ2-1; 10 bases agree with TRBD2. Germline trimming cut 4 bases from V and 0 bases from J; bases unmatched to any gene: 10. There are 18 residues in the CDR3. From germline, CDR1 is SGHNT and CDR2 YYREEE (reference sequence). CDR3 sequence (DNA): TGTGCCAGCAGCCAAACCCGGACTAGCGGAAGCTCCTACAATGAGCAGTTCTTC. It specifies CASSQTRTSGSSYNEQFF.

This clone showed up just a few times. The chain carries TRBV19 and TRBJ1-2; 7 nucleotides align to TRBD1. The CDR3 loop spans 20 amino acids. Germline V gene lookup returns CDR1 LNHDA and CDR2 SQIVND (reference sequence). The V segment lost 3 bases and the J segment 0 bases; nucleotides outside the gene matches: 19. The CDR3 spells CASSIGSRVVPGQTNYGYTF. CDR3 bases: TGTGCCAGTAGTATCGGGTCTCGAGTAGTCCCGGGACAGACTAACTATGGCTACACCTTC.

This chain uses TRBV5-1 with TRBJ2-2, with 11 bases identical to TRBD2. Looked up from germline, CDR1 is SGHRS and CDR2 is YFSETQ. The CDR3 is 19 residues long. Unmatched junction bases numbered 16, after V lost 4 bases and J lost 5 bases. The CDR3 region is CASSPLPPLAGDGTGELFF. The CDR3 region has the DNA TGCGCCAGCAGCCCATTACCCCCACTAGCGGGAGACGGTACCGGGGAGCTGTTTTTT.

This clone was seen a few times. V usage is TRBV5-6 and J usage is TRBJ1-2; TRBD1 agrees at 9 bases. The CDR3 has 16 residues. The trim removed 0 bases at V and 3 bases at J, leaving 6 bases unmatched. Germline CDR1 is SGHDT and CDR2 is YYEEEE. The CDR3 bases are TGTGCCAGCAGCTTGGTCGGGGACAGGGTTGACTATGGCTACACCTTC. This encodes CASSLVGDRVDYGYTF.

The CDR3 spells CSASIGDGYTF. The CDR3 bases are TGCAGTGCTAGTATCGGGGATGGCTACACCTTC. The rearrangement joins TRBV20-1 to TRBJ1-2; no definite D call. The V gene lost 3 bases and the J gene lost 6 bases, with 8 bases spanning the gap. In germline, CDR1 is DFQATT, CDR2 SNEGSKA (reference sequence). The CDR3 spans 11 residues.

The V call is TRBV7-2, the J call TRBJ2-1; 10 nucleotides match TRBD2. Germline loops: CDR1 SGHTA, CDR2 FQGNSA. Losses at the gene ends were 5 bases for V and 9 bases for J; bases not matched to a gene: 7. The CDR3 consists of 14 residues. Written as DNA, the CDR3 is TGTGCCAGCAGCCTCGGACTAGCGGTGATTGAGCAGTTCTTC. Protein product: CASSLGLAVIEQFF.